The clone carrying this T cell receptor (beta chain) was observed a few times. Its antigen remains unidentified. This record comes from a study of response to subunit inactivated influenza vaccine. Study findings and constraints: There was a suggestion from the authors that each seasonal influenza vaccination recruits few new T cells.

TCRdb re-derived calls from the RT-PCR reads in MiXCR, one entry per CDR3 protein. The sample holds 500,000 to 600,000 distinct CDR3 sequences, about an eighth seen once. The sample consisted of PBMCs from blood, taken on the day of vaccination. This receptor was taken from a man aged 45-65 years who received an inactivated influenza vaccine.

CDR3 region: CASSQGIADIYEQYF. The CDR3 DNA sequence: TGTGCCAGCAGCCAAGGGATCGCAGATATCTACGAGCAGTACTTC. The J gene is TRBJ2-7, the V gene TRBV3-1; no clear D. CDR3 length: 15 residues. Trimming cost V 1 base and J 3 bases, with 13 bases left between them. The V gene's germline CDR1 is LGHDT and CDR2 YNNKEL (reference sequence).